A selection of T cell receptor beta chains follows, all from one sample in a study of cytomegalovirus exposure and HLA in healthy donors. Produced via immunoSEQ multiplex PCR; TCRdb's table is partial and in-frame only. The sample lists around 150,000 clones, 80% to 90% seen once, with roughly 1.9% in the top ten. The sequenced sample was PBMCs. Receptor source: a woman under 30 in good health and CMV-seronegative. CDR3s include the opening cysteine and the closing phenylalanine or tryptophan. Each record gives: J gene, V gene, clone size, D gene, CDR3 protein, CDR3 DNA. D genes are given only for firm matches. Expanded clones are given a class, and other clones once, few, many or no size at all.

j_gene: TRBJ2-7
v_gene: TRBV18
abundance: .
d_gene: TRBD1
CDR3aa: CASSPGTGPSYEQYF
CDR3nt: TGTGCCAGCTCACCGGGGACAGGGCCCTCCTACGAGCAGTACTTC

j_gene: TRBJ1-6
v_gene: TRBV6-1
abundance: .
d_gene: .
CDR3aa: CASSETGLTSPLHF
CDR3nt: TGTGCCAGCAGTGAAACAGGGCTAACTTCACCCCTCCACTTT

j_gene: TRBJ2-1
v_gene: TRBV5-1
abundance: .
d_gene: .
CDR3aa: CASSFGQGIYNEQFF
CDR3nt: TGCGCCAGCAGCTTTGGGCAGGGCATTTACAATGAGCAGTTCTTC

j_gene: TRBJ2-1
v_gene: TRBV15
abundance: .
d_gene: .
CDR3aa: CATSRELLDNEQFF
CDR3nt: TGTGCCACCAGCAGAGAATTACTAGACAATGAGCAGTTCTTC

j_gene: TRBJ2-3
v_gene: TRBV5-8
abundance: .
d_gene: .
CDR3aa: CARGRGGRTDTQYF
CDR3nt: TGTGCCAGGGGCCGCGGGGGCCGGACAGATACGCAGTATTTT

j_gene: TRBJ1-1
v_gene: TRBV28
abundance: once
d_gene: .
CDR3aa: CASSLAGDTNEAFF
CDR3nt: TGTGCCAGCAGTTTAGCCGGGGACACCAATGAAGCTTTCTTT

j_gene: TRBJ2-6
v_gene: TRBV10-2
abundance: .
d_gene: .
CDR3aa: CASSPSDGASGANVLTF
CDR3nt: TGCGCCAGCAGTCCCTCCGACGGAGCTTCTGGGGCCAACGTCCTGACTTTC

j_gene: TRBJ2-7
v_gene: TRBV11-2
abundance: .
d_gene: TRBD1
CDR3aa: CASSQGVGAGGGNEQYF
CDR3nt: TGTGCCAGCAGCCAGGGGGTTGGGGCAGGGGGCGGGAACGAGCAGTACTTC

j_gene: TRBJ2-5
v_gene: TRBV19
abundance: .
d_gene: .
CDR3aa: CASSSSRGQETQYF
CDR3nt: TGTGCCAGTAGTTCTTCCAGGGGTCAAGAGACCCAGTACTTC

j_gene: TRBJ1-1
v_gene: TRBV28
abundance: once
d_gene: .
CDR3aa: CASSWGNRVQVDTEAFF
CDR3nt: TGTGCCAGCAGCTGGGGGAACAGGGTTCAAGTTGACACTGAAGCTTTCTTT

j_gene: TRBJ2-7
v_gene: TRBV19
abundance: once
d_gene: .
CDR3aa: CASNKRGKPYEQYF
CDR3nt: TGTGCCAGTAACAAACGGGGTAAACCCTACGAGCAGTACTTC

j_gene: TRBJ2-3
v_gene: TRBV2
abundance: .
d_gene: .
CDR3aa: CASNGGMTDTQYF
CDR3nt: TGTGCCAGCAATGGGGGGATGACAGATACGCAGTATTTT

j_gene: TRBJ1-6
v_gene: TRBV5-1
abundance: .
d_gene: .
CDR3aa: CASRVWGGAANSPLHF
CDR3nt: TGCGCCAGCAGAGTCTGGGGGGGCGCGGCTAATTCACCCCTCCACTTT

j_gene: TRBJ2-3
v_gene: TRBV28
abundance: .
d_gene: .
CDR3aa: CASRAGRSSTDTQYF
CDR3nt: TGTGCCAGCCGAGCTGGTCGGTCTAGCACAGATACGCAGTATTTT

j_gene: TRBJ2-7
v_gene: TRBV6-1
abundance: .
d_gene: .
CDR3aa: CASSHEQYF
CDR3nt: TGTGCCAGCAGTCACGAGCAGTACTTC

j_gene: TRBJ2-1
v_gene: TRBV19
abundance: .
d_gene: TRBD2
CDR3aa: CASRPTSGSPYNEQFF
CDR3nt: TGTGCCAGTAGACCGACTAGCGGGTCCCCCTACAATGAGCAGTTCTTC

j_gene: TRBJ2-7
v_gene: TRBV28
abundance: .
d_gene: .
CDR3aa: CAPGSPLNLYEQYF
CDR3nt: TGTGCCCCGGGTTCCCCGTTAAACCTCTACGAGCAGTACTTC

j_gene: TRBJ2-5
v_gene: TRBV4-1
abundance: .
d_gene: TRBD1
CDR3aa: CASSNPGQGPGTQYF
CDR3nt: TGCGCCAGCAGCAACCCGGGACAGGGACCGGGGACCCAGTACTTC

j_gene: TRBJ1-1
v_gene: TRBV28
abundance: .
d_gene: .
CDR3aa: CASPSWACPGRDTEAFF
CDR3nt: TGTGCCAGCCCTTCTTGGGCCTGCCCTGGCCGAGACACTGAAGCTTTCTTT

j_gene: TRBJ1-3
v_gene: TRBV30
abundance: .
d_gene: TRBD1
CDR3aa: CAWSVGTGDSRNTIYF
CDR3nt: TGTGCCTGGAGTGTAGGGACAGGGGATTCTCGGAACACCATATATTTT

j_gene: TRBJ2-7
v_gene: TRBV11-2
abundance: .
d_gene: .
CDR3aa: CASSWGDPYEQYF
CDR3nt: TGTGCCAGCAGCTGGGGGGACCCCTACGAGCAGTACTTC

j_gene: TRBJ2-1
v_gene: TRBV13
abundance: .
d_gene: TRBD1
CDR3aa: CASSPLPRQGAHDEQFF
CDR3nt: TGTGCCAGCAGCCCCCTCCCCCGACAGGGTGCCCACGATGAGCAGTTCTTC

j_gene: TRBJ2-3
v_gene: TRBV15
abundance: .
d_gene: TRBD2
CDR3aa: CAAASGGPTDTQYF
CDR3nt: TGTGCCGCTGCTAGCGGGGGCCCCACAGATACGCAGTATTTT

j_gene: TRBJ2-5
v_gene: TRBV7-7
abundance: .
d_gene: TRBD1
CDR3aa: CASSKGATIQETQYF
CDR3nt: TGTGCCAGCAGTAAGGGGGCGACAATTCAAGAGACCCAGTACTTC

j_gene: TRBJ2-3
v_gene: TRBV2
abundance: .
d_gene: TRBD2
CDR3aa: CASSERRERLTDTQYF
CDR3nt: TGTGCCAGCAGTGAAAGGCGGGAGAGGTTAACAGATACGCAGTATTTT

j_gene: TRBJ1-2
v_gene: TRBV29-1
abundance: once
d_gene: TRBD1
CDR3aa: CSAAGTVYGYTF
CDR3nt: TGCAGCGCCGCAGGGACAGTTTATGGCTACACCTTC

j_gene: TRBJ1-5
v_gene: TRBV5-1
abundance: .
d_gene: .
CDR3aa: CASSLQGYSNQPQHF
CDR3nt: TGCGCCAGCAGCTTGCAGGGATATAGCAATCAGCCCCAGCATTTT

j_gene: TRBJ1-4
v_gene: TRBV28
abundance: .
d_gene: TRBD1
CDR3aa: CASSLGQGLAEKLFF
CDR3nt: TGTGCCAGCAGTTTAGGACAGGGTCTAGCGGAAAAACTGTTTTTT

j_gene: TRBJ2-7
v_gene: TRBV18
abundance: .
d_gene: .
CDR3aa: CASSPGLTAYEQYF
CDR3nt: TGTGCCAGCTCACCGGGATTGACAGCCTACGAGCAGTACTTC

j_gene: TRBJ2-7
v_gene: TRBV7-2
abundance: .
d_gene: .
CDR3aa: CASSWSDSEQYF
CDR3nt: TGTGCCAGCAGCTGGTCCGACTCCGAGCAGTACTTC

j_gene: TRBJ1-4
v_gene: TRBV10-2
abundance: .
d_gene: TRBD1
CDR3aa: CASKGTGNEKLFF
CDR3nt: TGCGCCAGCAAGGGGACAGGGAACGAAAAACTGTTTTTT

j_gene: TRBJ2-1
v_gene: TRBV4-2
abundance: .
d_gene: TRBD2
CDR3aa: CASSQESSGGLDEQFF
CDR3nt: TGTGCCAGCAGCCAAGAATCTAGCGGGGGGCTCGATGAGCAGTTCTTC

j_gene: TRBJ2-7
v_gene: TRBV7-2
abundance: .
d_gene: .
CDR3aa: CASSPNPSGVYEQYF
CDR3nt: TGTGCCAGCAGCCCCAATCCCTCAGGGGTGTACGAGCAGTACTTC

j_gene: TRBJ2-5
v_gene: TRBV11-2
abundance: .
d_gene: .
CDR3aa: CASSLDAGRGETQYF
CDR3nt: TGTGCCAGCAGCTTAGACGCAGGGCGGGGAGAGACCCAGTACTTC

j_gene: TRBJ2-4
v_gene: TRBV21-1
abundance: .
d_gene: .
CDR3aa: CASSKGSKLAKNIQYF
CDR3nt: TGTGCCAGCAGCAAAGGGAGTAAGCTAGCCAAAAACATTCAGTACTTC

j_gene: TRBJ1-2
v_gene: TRBV4-2
abundance: .
d_gene: TRBD1
CDR3aa: CASSRLEEGARGYTF
CDR3nt: TGTGCCAGCAGCCGCCTTGAGGAGGGGGCGCGGGGCTACACCTTC

j_gene: TRBJ2-7
v_gene: TRBV5-6
abundance: .
d_gene: .
CDR3aa: CASSRQFAYEQYF
CDR3nt: TGTGCCAGCAGCAGACAGTTCGCCTACGAGCAGTACTTC

j_gene: TRBJ2-7
v_gene: TRBV7-9
abundance: .
d_gene: TRBD1
CDR3aa: CASSPGVGDRGPRRYEQYF
CDR3nt: TGTGCCAGCAGCCCAGGGGTAGGAGACAGGGGGCCCCGTAGATACGAGCAGTACTTC

j_gene: TRBJ2-1
v_gene: TRBV19
abundance: .
d_gene: TRBD2
CDR3aa: CASNKQAGGLSNEQFF
CDR3nt: TGTGCCAGTAATAAACAAGCGGGAGGGCTTTCCAATGAGCAGTTCTTC

j_gene: TRBJ1-2
v_gene: TRBV7-9
abundance: .
d_gene: .
CDR3aa: CASSLIAQGLFLGYTF
CDR3nt: TGTGCCAGCAGCTTAATTGCGCAGGGCTTGTTTCTCGGCTACACCTTC

j_gene: TRBJ1-4
v_gene: TRBV18
abundance: .
d_gene: TRBD1
CDR3aa: CASSPWDRSEKLFF
CDR3nt: TGTGCCAGCTCACCCTGGGACAGGTCTGAAAAACTGTTTTTT

j_gene: TRBJ1-2
v_gene: TRBV27
abundance: .
d_gene: .
CDR3aa: CASSLSRVLLYGYTF
CDR3nt: TGTGCCAGCAGTTTATCGAGGGTGCTGCTCTATGGCTACACCTTC

j_gene: TRBJ1-6
v_gene: TRBV7-9
abundance: .
d_gene: .
CDR3aa: CASSLQGEVNSPLHF
CDR3nt: TGTGCCAGCAGCTTACAGGGTGAGGTCAATTCACCCCTCCACTTT

j_gene: TRBJ1-2
v_gene: TRBV2
abundance: .
d_gene: .
CDR3aa: CASSGPGTNYGYTF
CDR3nt: TGTGCCAGCAGTGGGCCAGGGACTAACTATGGCTACACCTTC